The T cell receptor (beta chain) under discussion was sequenced for a study of chemoradiotherapy in HPV16-positive cancers. CDR3 length equals 13 residues. Trimming removed 7 bases from V and 0 bases from J, with 10 bases in between. The germline CDR1 and CDR2 sequences are SNHLY and FYNNEI. A few counts support this clone. Sequencing was performed with immunoSEQ multiplex PCR; in TCRdb, only in-frame clones are kept and a portion is missing. The sample holds about 1,800 clones, around 78% seen once. The clonotype was recovered from a human donor with HPV-associated anogenital cancer. This chain links TRBV2 with TRBJ2-7; weak D call: TRBD1 (6 bases). Sequencing was performed on tumor tissue, taken from a patient who underwent chemoradiotherapy. Here the CDR3 reads CASIRGNSYEQYF. In DNA form, the CDR3 reads TGTGCCAGCATCAGGGGAAACTCCTACGAGCAGTACTTC.